A selection of T cell receptor beta chains follows, all from one sample in a study of T cells in Graves' hyperthyroidism and ophthalmopathy. A single record per CDR3 protein comes from TCRdb applying MiXCR to the multiplex PCR reads. The sample includes approximately 150,000 distinct CDR3 sequences, over 8% of them seen just once. The source material was blood. Receptors originate from a woman aged 18-29 years with Graves' hyperthyroidism that later progressed to Graves' ophthalmopathy. CDR3s include the opening cysteine and the closing phenylalanine or tryptophan. D genes are given only for firm matches. Not every row has a clone size; where given, it reads once, few, many or a size class.

size	V	D	J	DNA	CDR3
many	TRBV29-1	TRBD2	TRBJ2-7	TGCAGCGTGGAGCTAGCGGGAGTGTTATCCTACGAGCAGTACTTC	CSVELAGVLSYEQYF
many	TRBV12-3/TRBV12-4	TRBD2	TRBJ2-3	TGTGCCAGCCAGCGGGGTGATACGCAGTATTTT	CASQRGDTQYF
many	TRBV12-3/TRBV12-4	NA	TRBJ1-2	TGTGCCAGCAGTCCTCCCCGCAGGGGCTATGGCTACACCTTC	CASSPPRRGYGYTF
NA	TRBV6-6	TRBD2	TRBJ2-3	TGTGCCAGCAGTTACTCCAGGGGTAGCGGGAGGTCCAACACAGATACGCAGTATTTT	CASSYSRGSGRSNTDTQYF
many	TRBV3-1	NA	TRBJ1-6	TGTGCCAGCAGCCAAGTAGCAGGGTACTCACCCCTCCACTTT	CASSQVAGYSPLHF
few	TRBV7-9	NA	TRBJ2-3	TGTGCCAGCAGCTCGCGGACAATGTCCACAGATACGCAGTATTTT	CASSSRTMSTDTQYF
many	TRBV19	TRBD2	TRBJ2-3	TGTGCCAGTAGTATGGGGACTAGCGGAGAACTAAAAGATACGCAGTATTTT	CASSMGTSGELKDTQYF
many	TRBV6-2/TRBV6-3	NA	TRBJ2-7	TGTGCCAGCAGTTCGGCATACGGACGTGAGGAGCAGTACTTC	CASSSAYGREEQYF
many	TRBV20-1	NA	TRBJ1-1	TGCAGTGCTAGAGAAACCTTAACGGAGGACACTGAAGCTTTCTTT	CSARETLTEDTEAFF
NA	TRBV5-6	TRBD1	TRBJ1-4	TGTGCCAGCAGCTTTAGGACAGGGAATGAAAAACTGTTTTTT	CASSFRTGNEKLFF
many	TRBV12-3/TRBV12-4	TRBD1	TRBJ2-7	TGTGCCAGCAGTTTAGGGACGGCAGGGGGCTCCGAGCAGTACTTC	CASSLGTAGGSEQYF
many	TRBV5-1	TRBD2	TRBJ2-7	TGCGCCAGCAGCCGTGGACCGGGACTAGCGGCCTACGAGCAGTACTTC	CASSRGPGLAAYEQYF
many	TRBV27	TRBD1	TRBJ1-1	TGTGCCAGCAGGTTACCGGGACAGGGGGCTGAAGCTTTCTTT	CASRLPGQGAEAFF
NA	TRBV7-2	NA	TRBJ2-5	TGTGCCAGCAGCTTAGTGGGTGGTTGGGAGGAGACCCAGTACTTC	CASSLVGGWEETQYF
many	TRBV20-1	TRBD2	TRBJ2-1	TGCAGTGCTAGAGACCCCCCTCTAGCGGGGAGCTCCTACAATGAGCAGTTCTTC	CSARDPPLAGSSYNEQFF
NA	TRBV5-1	NA	TRBJ2-2	TGCGCCAGCAGCCACGATAAGATCCACACCGGGGAGCTGTTTTTT	CASSHDKIHTGELFF
many	TRBV30	NA	TRBJ2-2	TGTGCCTGGCGTATAGGAACCGGGGAGCTGTTTTTT	CAWRIGTGELFF
many	TRBV30	NA	TRBJ2-1	TGTGCCTGGAGTGTGGGGGCATGGTACAATGAGCAGTTCTTC	CAWSVGAWYNEQFF
many	TRBV18	NA	TRBJ1-3	TGTGCCAGCTCACCTAGGACACACTCTGGAAACACCATATATTTT	CASSPRTHSGNTIYF
few	TRBV20-1	NA	TRBJ2-3	TGCAGTGCTGGGGTGGGAGGATTTAGCACAGATACGCAGTATTTT	CSAGVGGFSTDTQYF
many	TRBV28	TRBD2	TRBJ2-5	TGTGCCAGCAGCCAAAAACTAGCGGCGGAGACCCAGTACTTC	CASSQKLAAETQYF
many	TRBV29-1	NA	TRBJ1-3	TGCAGCGTCCTGTTTGAAGGAAACACCATATATTTT	CSVLFEGNTIYF
many	TRBV6-1	NA	TRBJ2-2	TGTGCCAGCACCCGAACATGGGGGCAGGCCGGGGAGCTGTTTTTT	CASTRTWGQAGELFF
many	TRBV6-1	NA	TRBJ2-3	TGTGCCAGCAGTGAAGAGCCGCAGCGGTTACTGACTGCAGATACGCAGTATTTT	CASSEEPQRLLTADTQYF
few	TRBV20-1	TRBD1	TRBJ2-7	TGCAGTGCTACCCGGGACAGGGCGGACGAGCAGTACTTC	CSATRDRADEQYF
NA	TRBV6-5	NA	TRBJ2-7	TGTGCCAGCAGTTTAATCTCTGGGACGGACGAGCAGTACTTC	CASSLISGTDEQYF
NA	TRBV15	TRBD1	TRBJ2-3	TGTGCCACCAGCAGAGACGCTCAGACAGGGTATTCAGATACGCAGTATTTT	CATSRDAQTGYSDTQYF
many	TRBV12-3/TRBV12-4	NA	TRBJ1-6	TGTGCCAGCAGCCTCCTTGGGGTTGAGCCTGGGAATTCACCCCTCCACTTT	CASSLLGVEPGNSPLHF
many	TRBV13	NA	TRBJ2-4	TGTGCCAGCAGCCCAGATAGAACGACCGCCAGGTTCATTCAGTACTTC	CASSPDRTTARFIQYF
NA	TRBV30	TRBD1	TRBJ1-6	TGTGCCTGGAGGGCGGGACAGGGAGGTTCACCCCTCCACTTT	CAWRAGQGGSPLHF
many	TRBV27	NA	TRBJ1-2	TGTGCCAGCAGTTTGTCACCTGGGTCCCACCTTGGCTACACCTTC	CASSLSPGSHLGYTF
NA	TRBV29-1	TRBD2	TRBJ2-1	TGCAGCGCTCAACTAGCGGGAGGGAATCCCAATGAGCAGTTCTTC	CSAQLAGGNPNEQFF
many	TRBV2	TRBD1	TRBJ1-4	TGTGCCAGCGGTGTCAGGGGGACTGGGGAAAAACTGTTTTTT	CASGVRGTGEKLFF
many	TRBV14	NA	TRBJ1-2	TGTGCCAGCAGCCAAGGCACAGGGAGCGGCTACACCTTC	CASSQGTGSGYTF
many	TRBV19	TRBD1	TRBJ2-7	TGTGCCAGTAGTAGGGACAGTCACTACGAGCAGTACTTC	CASSRDSHYEQYF
NA	TRBV19	NA	TRBJ2-1	TGTGCCGTTAAAGCGGCAGGGGCCTACAATGAGCAGTTCTTC	CAVKAAGAYNEQFF